This T cell receptor (beta chain) derives from a study of cytomegalovirus exposure and HLA in healthy donors. Generated by immunoSEQ multiplex PCR, the TCRdb table keeps only in-frame clones and is missing some. The sample lists about 280,000 clones; roughly 90% were seen once. CDR3 length: 16 amino acids. The trim removed 2 bases at V and 6 bases at J, leaving 12 bases unmatched. CDR1 SGDLS and CDR2 YYNGEE come from the germline V gene. In regard to this clone: Its antigen is unidentified.

The study drew the donors from its roughly 110-subject validation cohort, separate from the approximately 700-subject first cohort. Study results and caveats: Researchers counted 180 or so TCR beta chains as cytomegalovirus-associated.

The sequenced sample was PBMCs. This clonotype was obtained from a woman aged 18-30 years in good health and CMV-seronegative. This sequence joins TRBV9 and TRBJ2-3, with 7 bases aligning to TRBD1. CDR3 residues: CASSVIDRAPGDTQYF. CDR3 DNA: TGTGCCAGCAGCGTGATCGACAGGGCTCCGGGGGATACGCAGTATTTT.